This T cell receptor beta chain was found in a study of blood T cell repertoires in COVID-19. Turning to the study itself: Sites in the United States, Italy and Spain provided acute and convalescent COVID-19 samples.

This table comes from immunoSEQ multiplex PCR, and its TCRdb copy is limited to in-frame clones, with some not included. Of roughly 300,000 clones detected, around 85% appear once; the ten largest clones hold about 2.3%. In its sample, this clone was seen once. Germline lookup yields CDR1 MNHEY and CDR2 SVGEGT. The CDR3 is 12 amino acids. V was clipped by 3 bases and J by 7 bases, with 7 bases between them. The rearrangement joins TRBV6-2 or TRBV6-3 to TRBJ1-5; D is undetermined. Sequencing was carried out using PBMCs or T cells enriched from blood (not recorded which). This TCR derives from a woman between 50 and 59 years old who had recovered from COVID-19. The CDR3: CASSYREQPQHF. The CDR3 DNA is TGTGCCAGCAGTTATCGGGAGCAGCCCCAGCATTTT.